The 12 T cell receptor beta chains below all came from one sample that was sequenced in a study of CD4+ T cells in melanoma. Clones were sequenced by immunoSEQ multiplex PCR, and TCRdb holds only the in-frame ones, with some missing. The sample carries about 11,000 clones, roughly 63% recorded once. The material sequenced was cells from a culture (not recorded whether cultured in vitro). These receptors all stem from a human donor with melanoma.

The chain recombines TRBV2 with TRBJ2-7; 8 bases map to TRBD2. CDR3 length: 13 residues. The germline CDR1 and CDR2 sequences are SNHLY and FYNNEI. Germline trimming cut 7 bases from V and 1 base from J; bases unmatched to any gene: 3. The CDR3 bases are TGTGCCAGCACCGGCGGGGGGTCCTACGAGCAGTACTTC. Protein product: CASTGGGSYEQYF.

The chain joins TRBV6-1 to TRBJ2-5; possibly TRBD2 for D (6 bases). Germline values: CDR1 MNHNS, CDR2 SASEGT. V lost 5 bases and J lost 5, with 18 bases in between. The CDR3 extends over 15 amino acids. The CDR3 sequence: CASSRAGTAGETQYF. The CDR3 DNA follows: TGTGCCAGCAGTCGAGCCGGGACTGCCGGTGAGACCCAGTACTTC.

This clone was counted once. V usage is TRBV7-9 and J usage is TRBJ2-7; possibly TRBD2 for D (6 bases). Trimming stripped 3 bases from V and 0 bases from J, with 12 bases between. The CDR3 runs 15 residues. Germline CDR1 SEHNR, CDR2 FQNEAQ (reference sequence). CDR3 residues: CASSLTGTRSYEQYF. The DNA of the CDR3 is TGTGCCAGCAGCTTGACCGGGACTCGCTCCTACGAGCAGTACTTC.

The gene calls are TRBV4-1 and TRBJ2-6; possibly TRBD1 or TRBD2 for D (5 bases each). Germline CDR1 reads MGHRA; CDR2 reads YSYEKL. Trimming removed 0 bases from V and 9 bases from J, with 12 bases in between. This CDR3 spans 15 amino acids. The CDR3 spells CASSQDEGHRNVLTF. The CDR3 nucleotides are TGCGCCAGCAGCCAAGATGAGGGGCACCGCAACGTCCTGACTTTC.

The chain has TRBV6-1 and TRBJ2-5; D assignment may be TRBD1 or TRBD2 (6 bases each). CDR1 and CDR2 from the germline V gene are MNHNS and SASEGT. This CDR3 contains 15 residues. V dropped 5 bases and J dropped 5 bases, with 18 bases sitting between them. CDR3 sequence: CASSPGVGGRETQYF. Written as DNA, the CDR3 is TGTGCCAGCAGTCCTGGTGTTGGGGGGCGGGAGACCCAGTACTTC.

This clone occurred once. The chain employs TRBV6-5 and TRBJ1-4, with unresolved D. Germline values: CDR1 MNHEY, CDR2 SVGAGI. Trimming took 5 bases from V and 4 from J, leaving 11 bases between them. The CDR3 sequence is 14 residues long. The CDR3 DNA reads TGTGCCAGCAGTCAGTATCCCGGTAATGAAAAACTGTTTTTT. Residues: CASSQYPGNEKLFF.

The J gene is TRBJ1-6, the V gene TRBV30; D gene ambiguous. The V gene lost 4 bases and the J gene lost 7 bases, with 11 bases spanning the gap. The CDR3 extends over 13 amino acids. CDR1 is GTSNPN and CDR2 is SVGIG in the germline V gene (reference sequence). CDR3: CAWTPQQNSPLHF. CDR3 coding DNA: TGTGCCTGGACCCCCCAGCAAAATTCACCCCTCCACTTT.

DNA for the CDR3: TGTGCCAGCTCACCTCAGGGGGAGATAGATACGCAGTATTTT. Encoded protein: CASSPQGEIDTQYF. This rearrangement joins TRBV18 to TRBJ2-3; 7 bases match TRBD1. The CDR3 sequence is 14 residues long. The V segment lost 3 bases and the J segment 5 bases; nucleotides outside the gene matches: 5. Per germline, CDR1 KGHSH and CDR2 LQKENI.

This clone has more than one count but fewer than ten. The CDR3 coding sequence is TGTGCCTGGAGCGGCCGCCTCTCGAACACCATATATTTT. Amino acids: CAWSGRLSNTIYF. V and J are TRBV30 and TRBJ1-3; D ambiguous. This CDR3 is built from 13 residues. V lost 3 bases, J lost 7 bases, and 13 bases lay in between. The V gene's germline CDR1 is GTSNPN and CDR2 SVGIG (reference sequence).

This clone appeared a single time. The rearrangement joins TRBV6-5 to TRBJ2-5; 9 nucleotides match TRBD1. Germline trimming cut 3 bases from V and 4 bases from J; bases unmatched to any gene: 6. The CDR3 runs to 15 residues. Germline CDR1 MNHEY, CDR2 SVGAGI. CDR3 nucleotide sequence: TGTGCCAGCAGTTATCTTCCGGGACAGGGAGAGACCCAGTACTTC. Residues: CASSYLPGQGETQYF.

This clone was seen only a few times. The V call is TRBV4-2, the J call TRBJ2-2; D ambiguous. The CDR3 contains 16 residues. Trimming left V 1 base short and J 2 bases short, with 11 bases between. CDR1 is LGHNA, CDR2 YNFKEQ, per germline. CDR3 DNA: TGTGCCAGCAGCCAAGCCTCGTCACTAAACACCGGGGAGCTGTTTTTT. It translates to CASSQASSLNTGELFF.

The gene calls are TRBV6-5 and TRBJ2-7; D call uncertain. Trimming left V 2 bases short and J 2 bases short, with 7 bases between. Germline CDR1 is MNHEY and CDR2 is SVGAGI. This CDR3 comprises 13 residues. CDR3 in amino acids: CASSYVSTYEQYF. The CDR3 nucleotides are TGTGCCAGCAGTTACGTCAGCACCTACGAGCAGTACTTC.